This TCR beta chain is drawn from a study of blood T cell repertoires in COVID-19. As for the study in general: Samples of COVID-19 (acute and convalescent) were obtained from the United States, Italy and Spain.

The method was immunoSEQ multiplex PCR; TCRdb's version includes in-frame clones alone and lacks a portion of them. Found here are tens of thousands of clones, around four fifths of them singletons; the top ten hold around an eighth. Germline values: CDR1 MNHEY, CDR2 SVGAGI. Trimming shortened V by 7 bases and J by 3 bases, and 16 bases separated the two germline ends. There are 15 residues in the CDR3. This clonotype was sampled from a human donor in a cohort sampled during active COVID-19. The rearrangement uses TRBV6-5 and TRBJ1-3; D remains ambiguous. Sequences were obtained from peripheral blood. The CDR3 protein is CASTATPGNGNTIYF. CDR3 DNA sequence: TGTGCCAGCACCGCCACCCCGGGAAATGGAAACACCATATATTTT.